The subject of this entry is one TCR beta chain. This sample stems from a study of T cell responses to AZD1222 COVID-19 vaccine. V was shortened by 2 bases and J by 8 bases, with 12 bases between the two germline ends. This CDR3 has 13 amino acids. Germline V gene sequence: CDR1 KGHSH, CDR2 LQKENI. The assay was immunoSEQ multiplex PCR, and TCRdb's table has in-frame clones only and misses some. The sample has under 200,000 clones, around nine tenths seen once; the top ten hold about 1.6%. This chain links TRBV18 with TRBJ1-2; the D is unclear. This TCR derives from an adult in good health. The sequencing used peripheral blood, collected on day 0 of AZD1222 vaccination. CDR3 sequence: CASSPAGRRGYTF. In DNA form, the CDR3 reads TGTGCCAGCTCACCAGCGGGGAGAAGGGGCTACACCTTC.